This TCR beta chain was identified in a study of T and B cells in COVID-19 patients. General study points: Patients with COVID-19 reportedly showed strongly skewed T cell receptor beta variable and joining gene usage.

TRB was amplified from about 250-500 ng of blood genomic DNA. BIOMED2 TRB-A/B primer pools were used in multiplex TRB PCR. TCRdb re-derived calls from the multiplex PCR reads in MiXCR, one entry per CDR3 protein. The sample shows under 7,000 distinct CDR3 sequences, roughly 27% of them seen only once. By share, this clonotype counts as medium-sized. Its antigen is unidentified. Germline V gene lookup returns CDR1 MNHEY and CDR2 SMNVEV (reference sequence). The CDR3 covers 13 residues. The V and J ends lost 11 bases and 7 bases, in that order; junction bases with no gene match: 10. This TCR was recovered from a human donor with active COVID-19. The chain links TRBV27 to TRBJ2-1, with TRBD2 matching over 8 bases. Source material: blood. CDR3 in amino acids: CAAGAGVGNEQFF. CDR3 nucleotides: TGTGCCGCTGGAGCGGGAGTAGGAAATGAGCAGTTCTTC.